The 26 T cell receptor beta chains reported below all come from one sample, sequenced in a study of OX40 agonist ivuxolimab in advanced cancers. Data came from immunoSEQ multiplex PCR; TCRdb stores just in-frame clones and leaves some out. The sample carries roughly 38,000 clones, 70% to 80% recorded once. Sequences were derived from CD4+ or CD8+ T cells sorted from blood, sampled in a trial of the OX40 agonist ivuxolimab. The receptor source for this set is an adult with an advanced solid tumor such as melanoma, head and neck, liver or kidney cancer.

The gene calls are TRBV7-6 and TRBJ2-5, with 7 bases fitting TRBD1. This CDR3 has 13 amino acids. J lost 4 bases, V lost 5 bases, and 4 bases had no gene match. CDR1 is SGHVS and CDR2 is FNYEAQ in the germline V gene. The CDR3: CASSETGLETQYF. The CDR3 coding sequence is TGTGCCAGCAGCGAGACAGGGTTAGAGACCCAGTACTTC.

V gene TRBV27 combines with J gene TRBJ1-1, with D unresolved. The V end was cut by 6 bases, the J end by 1 base, with 6 bases between. There are 12 residues in the CDR3. CDR1 is MNHEY, CDR2 SMNVEV, per germline (reference sequence). CDR3 residues: CASSQRNTEAFF. The CDR3 DNA reads as TGTGCCAGCAGCCAGAGGAACACTGAAGCTTTCTTT.

The rearrangement joins TRBV19 to TRBJ1-5, with D tentatively TRBD1 (5 bases). Germline V lookup: CDR1 LNHDA, CDR2 SQIVND (reference sequence). The CDR3 sequence is 15 residues long. V was trimmed by 1 base and J by 3 bases, leaving 10 bases between them. CDR3 protein: CASSIASGTNQPQHF. The CDR3 DNA is TGTGCCAGTAGTATAGCCTCGGGGACCAATCAGCCCCAGCATTTT.

This clone turned up a few times. The chain carries TRBV7-9 and TRBJ1-4; 8 nucleotides line up with TRBD1. With 3 bases clipped from V and 5 bases from J, the junction kept 5 bases outside the gene matches. CDR1 and CDR2 from the germline V gene are SEHNR and FQNEAQ (reference sequence). The CDR3 spans 15 residues. The CDR3 sequence is CASSLGTGLNEKLFF. CDR3 nucleotides: TGTGCCAGCAGCTTGGGGACAGGATTAAATGAAAAACTGTTTTTT.

The rearrangement uses TRBV5-1 and TRBJ1-1; D unclear. The V gene's germline CDR1 is SGHRS and CDR2 YFSETQ. The CDR3 has 13 residues. Trimming removed 4 bases from V and 1 base from J, with 8 bases in between. In DNA form, the CDR3 reads TGCGCCAGCAGCGCAGGTCCGAACACTGAAGCTTTCTTT. This encodes CASSAGPNTEAFF.

CDR3 sequence: CASSFRGNQPQHF. For the CDR3, the DNA is TGTGCCAGCAGTTTCAGGGGCAATCAGCCCCAGCATTTT. The chain employs TRBV27 and TRBJ1-5, with TRBD1 as a possible D gene (5 bases). The germline V gene has CDR1 MNHEY and CDR2 SMNVEV (reference sequence). The V end lost 3 bases, the J end lost 2 bases, and 5 bases lay between the germline ends. CDR3 length: 13 amino acids.

The rearrangement joins TRBV9 to TRBJ1-3; 7 positions match TRBD1. The trim removed 4 bases at V and 2 bases at J, leaving 9 bases unmatched. Germline CDR1 is SGDLS and CDR2 is YYNGEE. The CDR3 sequence is 16 residues long. This chain's CDR3 is CASSLNRDRTGNTIYF. For the CDR3, the DNA is TGTGCCAGCAGCCTGAACCGGGACAGAACTGGAAACACCATATATTTT. Full variable domain (remainder filled in from reference TRBV9 and TRBJ1-3): DSGVTQTPKHLITATGQRVTLRCSPRSGDLSVYWYQQSLDQGLQFLIQYYNGEERAKGNILERFSAQQFPDLHSELNLSSLELGDSALYFCASSLNRDRTGNTIYFGEGSWLTVV.

This chain connects TRBV6-1 to TRBJ1-1; no firm D call. Germline lookup yields CDR1 MNHNS and CDR2 SASEGT. This CDR3 comprises 12 residues. Trimming left V 1 base short and J 6 bases short, with 6 bases between. The CDR3 spells CASSEVVPEAFF. The CDR3 nucleotides read TGTGCCAGCAGTGAAGTGGTTCCTGAAGCTTTCTTT.

The CDR3 here is CAWKHPTGQVGGYTF. In DNA, the CDR3 is TGTGCCTGGAAACACCCGACCGGACAGGTCGGTGGGTACACCTTC. V usage is TRBV30 and J usage is TRBJ1-2; 7 nucleotides match TRBD1. Germline CDR1 is GTSNPN and CDR2 is SVGIG (reference sequence). With V trimmed by 4 bases and J by 11 bases, 19 bases remained unmatched. This CDR3 is built from 15 residues.

This clone has a handful of counts. The chain joins TRBV10-3 to TRBJ1-3, with 9 bases fitting TRBD1. The germline V gene has CDR1 ENHRY and CDR2 SYGVKD. The CDR3 totals 16 residues. With 6 bases clipped from V and 2 bases from J, the junction kept 8 bases outside the gene matches. CDR3 sequence reads: CAISRTGDDTGNTIYF. As DNA, the CDR3 is TGTGCCATCAGCCGGACAGGGGACGATACTGGAAACACCATATATTTT.

V is TRBV7-9 and J is TRBJ1-1; a possible D gene is TRBD1 (5 bases). V was pared by 5 bases and J by 8 bases, with 15 bases between. The CDR3 runs 13 residues. The germline CDR1 and CDR2 sequences are SEHNR and FQNEAQ (reference sequence). CDR3 DNA: TGTGCCAGCAGCCTCTCATTGGGGGTAGAAGCTTTCTTT. It is translated as CASSLSLGVEAFF.

This clone came up a few times. The chain couples TRBV7-9 to TRBJ1-2; D is unresolved. The length of the CDR3 is 13 residues. CDR1 is SEHNR and CDR2 is FQNEAQ in the germline V gene (reference sequence). Trimming shortened V by 5 bases and J by 1 base, and 8 bases separated the two germline ends. Written as DNA, the CDR3 is TGTGCCAGCAGCCCGAACAATAACTATGGCTACACCTTC. Protein product: CASSPNNNYGYTF.

The chain's CDR3 is CASSESGNDGEKLFF. DNA for the CDR3: TGCGCCAGCAGTGAGTCAGGGAATGATGGTGAAAAACTGTTTTTT. The J gene is TRBJ1-4, the V gene TRBV10-2; no firm D call. The germline gives CDR1 WSHSY, CDR2 SAAADI. The V gene lost 0 bases and the J gene lost 7 bases, with 12 bases spanning the gap. This CDR3 is 15 amino acids long.

The genes are TRBV5-1 and TRBJ1-4; TRBD1 aligns across 9 bases. Germline V gene data show CDR1 as SGHRS and CDR2 as YFSETQ. Trimming at V came to 2 bases and at J to 8 bases, leaving 10 bases not matched to a gene. The CDR3 loop spans 16 amino acids. The CDR3 reads CASSLGPGQGGEKLFF. CDR3 DNA: TGCGCCAGCAGCTTAGGACCGGGACAGGGAGGAGAAAAACTGTTTTTT.

The chain carries TRBV6-1 and TRBJ1-2; 7 bases match TRBD1. The CDR3 has 12 residues. The V and J ends lost 5 bases and 8 bases, in that order; junction bases with no gene match: 5. CDR1 is MNHNS and CDR2 is SASEGT in the germline V gene. The CDR3 nucleotides read TGTGCCAGCAGTACAGGGGATTGGGGCTACACCTTC. It translates to CASSTGDWGYTF.

The table lists this clone with a count of one. V usage is TRBV29-1 and J usage is TRBJ2-3; the D gene could be TRBD1 or TRBD2 (7 bases each). The CDR3 sequence is 15 residues long. Trimming left V 2 bases short and J 4 bases short, with 16 bases between. Per germline, CDR1 SQVTM and CDR2 ANQGSEA. The CDR3 loop is CSVEMTGREPDTQYF. For the CDR3, the DNA is TGCAGCGTTGAAATGACAGGGAGGGAACCAGATACGCAGTATTTT.

The chain couples TRBV6-1 to TRBJ1-1; D is unresolved. CDR3 size: 12 residues. Per germline, CDR1 MNHNS and CDR2 SASEGT. Trimming shortened V by 8 bases and J by 1 base, and 8 bases separated the two germline ends. This chain's CDR3 is CASRPGNTEAFF. The CDR3 DNA sequence: TGTGCCAGCCGCCCGGGGAACACTGAAGCTTTCTTT.

The chain joins TRBV28 to TRBJ1-1; tentative D call: TRBD1 (6 bases). Deletions cut 5 bases from V and 7 bases from J, with 11 bases between. This CDR3 is built from 12 residues. Germline CDR1 MDHEN, CDR2 SYDVKM. The CDR3 sequence: CASSQNRVEAFF. CDR3 in DNA: TGTGCCAGCAGTCAAAACAGGGTTGAAGCTTTCTTT.

The V and J genes are TRBV5-4 and TRBJ1-6; D is perhaps TRBD1 (5 bases). Per germline, CDR1 SGHNT and CDR2 YYREEE (reference sequence). The CDR3 is 15 amino acids. The V and J ends lost 0 bases and 4 bases respectively, with 8 bases between them. CDR3 loop: CASSLGGSYNSPLHF. For the CDR3, the DNA is TGTGCCAGCAGCTTGGGGGGCTCTTATAATTCACCCCTCCACTTT.

The rearrangement joins TRBV29-1 to TRBJ1-1; TRBD1 matches 9 bases. The germline V gene has CDR1 SQVTM and CDR2 ANQGSEA. This CDR3 region has 14 residues. The J segment lost 5 bases and the V segment lost 6 bases, leaving 10 bases of the junction unmatched. As DNA, the CDR3 is TGCAGCGTGAATGTGCGGACAGGGGAGACTGAAGCTTTCTTT. This gives the protein CSVNVRTGETEAFF.

The sample holds a few counts of this clone. The CDR3 region has the DNA TGTGCCAGCAGCTTACAACTAGATTTCGGTGAGCAGTTCTTC. Residues: CASSLQLDFGEQFF. V and J are TRBV7-2 and TRBJ2-1; TRBD2 might be the D (5 bases). The CDR3 loop spans 14 amino acids. Trimming pared 2 bases from V and 9 bases from J, leaving 14 bases between. Germline V gives CDR1 SGHTA, CDR2 FQGNSA.

This clone was detected once. The chain has TRBV7-8 and TRBJ2-3; TRBD2 matches 7 bases. CDR1 SGHVS and CDR2 FQNEAQ come from the germline V gene. The V and J ends lost 5 bases and 4 bases, in that order; junction bases with no gene match: 12. The CDR3 is 16 residues long. The DNA for the CDR3 is TGTGCCAGCAGCACCACTGGCGTGACTAGCCCAGATACGCAGTATTTT. It yields the protein CASSTTGVTSPDTQYF. Full variable domain (remainder filled in from reference TRBV7-8 and TRBJ2-3): GAGVSQSPRYKVAKRGQDVALRCDPISGHVSLFWYQQALGQGPEFLTYFQNEAQLDKSGLPSDRFFAERPEGSVSTLKIQRTQQEDSAVYLCASSTTGVTSPDTQYFGPGTRLTVL.

The chain combines TRBV5-1 with TRBJ2-7, with D uncertain. Germline CDR1 reads SGHRS; CDR2 reads YFSETQ. CDR3 length equals 18 residues. Trimming stripped 1 base from V and 2 bases from J, with 22 bases between. The CDR3: CASSLNVRTLTGTYEQYF. Here the CDR3 DNA reads TGCGCCAGCAGCTTGAACGTGCGGACCTTGACTGGCACCTACGAGCAGTACTTC.

J is TRBJ1-2 and V is TRBV6-4; D might be TRBD1 (5 bases). CDR1 and CDR2 (germline): MRHNA, SNTAGT. The CDR3 runs to 13 residues. The V gene lost 0 bases and the J gene lost 6 bases, with 8 bases spanning the gap. The CDR3 DNA reads as TGTGCCAGCAGTGACTCAGGGACCCATGGCTACACCTTC. This codes for CASSDSGTHGYTF.

This clone was counted a single time. V is TRBV9 and J is TRBJ2-3; no firm D call. The V gene lost 3 bases and the J gene lost 2 bases, with 10 bases spanning the gap. Germline V gene sequence: CDR1 SGDLS, CDR2 YYNGEE. This CDR3 contains 14 residues. CDR3 residues: CASSGHPPTDTQYF. CDR3 bases: TGTGCCAGCAGCGGACATCCCCCCACAGATACGCAGTATTTT.

This clone has a single count. The rearrangement links TRBV18 to TRBJ1-3; 8 bases fit TRBD1. The CDR3 has 16 residues. Per germline, CDR1 KGHSH and CDR2 LQKENI. With V trimmed by 6 bases and J by 0 bases, 7 bases remained unmatched. The CDR3 DNA follows: TGTGCCAGCTCGGAGGACAGGGCGATCTCTGGAAACACCATATATTTT. It yields the protein CASSEDRAISGNTIYF. Drawing the rest from reference TRBV18 and TRBJ1-3, the complete variable domain is NAGVMQNPRHLVRRRGQEARLRCSPMKGHSHVYWYRQLPEEGLKFMVYLQKENIIDESGMPKERFSAEFPKEGPSILRIQQVVRGDSAAYFCASSEDRAISGNTIYFGEGSWLTVV.